This T cell receptor (beta chain) is drawn from a study of low-dose radiotherapy and immunotherapy resistance in tumors. Primers used for first-strand cDNA, a TRAV- and TRBV-specific set, covered both alpha and beta chains. TCRs were amplified for about 18 PCR cycles with a constant-region primer and V-primer adapter. TCRdb called the reads again in MiXCR, with one record for every CDR3 protein. The sample has more than 90,000 distinct CDR3 sequences; around 21% are singletons. The CDR3 contains 12 residues. The germline V and J ends were trimmed by 2 bases and 6 bases, with 8 bases remaining between them. CDR1 and CDR2 (germline): LGHNA, YNFKEQ. This clonotype was seen at least ten times. The time point denotes: after trial treatment. The treatment was: LDRT plus nivolumab, ipilimumab, low-dose cyclophosphamide and aspirin (RACIN trial).

Sequencing was performed on PBMCs, taken after low-dose radiotherapy plus immunotherapy. The TCR comes from a male donor with prostate cancer. V gene TRBV4-2 combines with J gene TRBJ2-7; D possibly corresponds to TRBD1 (5 bases). The CDR3 region has the DNA TGTGCCAGCAGCCAAACAGGTTCCGAGCAGTACTTC. It encodes CASSQTGSEQYF.